These 27 T cell receptor beta chains were sequenced from one sample in a study of blood T cell repertoires in COVID-19. Libraries were prepared by immunoSEQ multiplex PCR; TCRdb keeps only in-frame clonotypes and omits some of them. The sample yields hundreds of thousands of clones, roughly nine tenths seen once. The sequenced material came from PBMCs or T cells enriched from blood (not recorded which). The receptors derive from a man aged 55-75 years who had recovered from COVID-19.

This clone was seen a single time. This chain connects TRBV19 to TRBJ1-2; TRBD1 matches 11 bases. V dropped 7 bases and J dropped 0; count of bases not matched to a gene: 10. Germline CDR1 is LNHDA and CDR2 is SQIVND (reference sequence). The CDR3 contains 17 residues. The DNA of the CDR3 is TGTGCCAGTACCGCAAGCCGGGACAGGGGGACTAACTATGGCTACACCTTC. It encodes CASTASRDRGTNYGYTF.

V and J are TRBV11-2 and TRBJ2-2; 10 positions agree with TRBD1. Germline trimming cut 6 bases from V and 4 bases from J; bases unmatched to any gene: 8. This CDR3 spans 16 amino acids. Per germline, CDR1 SGHAT and CDR2 FQNNGV. CDR3 loop: CASSPPGTGVTGELFF. CDR3 in DNA: TGTGCCAGCAGTCCACCCGGGACAGGGGTCACCGGGGAGCTGTTTTTT.

This clone was seen once. The chain is built from TRBV7-3 and TRBJ2-3, with D possibly matching TRBD2 (6 bases). This CDR3 contains 15 residues. The V and J ends lost 2 bases and 2 bases respectively, with 11 bases between them. Germline V CDR1 and CDR2: SGHTA, FQGTGA. The CDR3 bases are TGTGCCAGCAGCTTATCTGCGGGGACCACAGATACGCAGTATTTT. Its translation: CASSLSAGTTDTQYF.

Details on this clone: This CDR3 is also generated by other DNA sequences in the sample. This sequence joins TRBV4-3 and TRBJ1-2, with 7 bases fitting TRBD1. The CDR3 length is 15 residues. V gave up 4 bases and J gave up 0 bases; unmatched junction bases: 5. The germline gives CDR1 LGHNA, CDR2 YSLEER. CDR3 residues: CASSPGQGANYGYTF. In DNA, the CDR3 is TGCGCCAGCAGCCCTGGGCAGGGGGCTAACTATGGCTACACCTTC.

This rearrangement joins TRBV2 to TRBJ2-4; 9 nucleotides agree with TRBD1. The V and J ends lost 6 bases and 6 bases, in that order; junction bases with no gene match: 6. Germline lookup yields CDR1 SNHLY and CDR2 FYNNEI. This CDR3 region has 14 residues. CDR3 residues: CASRVDRGGNIQYF. The CDR3 bases are TGTGCCAGCAGGGTCGACAGGGGGGGAAACATTCAGTACTTC.

This chain connects TRBV7-9 to TRBJ1-2, with D hard to call. Trimming cost V 3 bases and J 4 bases, with 6 bases left between them. Germline V gene sequence: CDR1 SEHNR, CDR2 FQNEAQ (reference sequence). There are 12 residues in the CDR3. The CDR3 region is CASSLRVYGYTF. CDR3 DNA sequence: TGTGCCAGCAGCTTGAGAGTCTATGGCTACACCTTC.

The chain has TRBV6-6 and TRBJ2-7; D perhaps matches TRBD1 (6 bases). Trimming left V 5 bases short and J 2 bases short, with 10 bases between. CDR3 length equals 13 residues. Looked up from germline, CDR1 is MNHNY and CDR2 is SVGAGI (reference sequence). The DNA of the CDR3 is TGTGCCAGCAGTCCCGACAGGCCCTACGAGCAGTACTTC. It codes for CASSPDRPYEQYF.

The rearrangement uses TRBV19 and TRBJ2-2; 9 bases agree with TRBD2. Germline V gene data show CDR1 as LNHDA and CDR2 as SQIVND (reference sequence). The V gene end was trimmed by 3 bases and the J gene end by 1 base; junction bases not matched to a gene: 9. The CDR3 has 18 residues. This CDR3 reads CASSMDSSGNLNTGELFF. The DNA of the CDR3 is TGTGCCAGTAGTATGGATTCTAGCGGGAATTTGAACACCGGGGAGCTGTTTTTT. Variable domain in full (rest from reference TRBV19 and TRBJ2-2): DGGITQSPKYLFRKEGQNVTLSCEQNLNHDAMYWYRQDPGQGLRLIYYSQIVNDFQKGDIAEGYSVSREKKESFPLTVTSAQKNPTAFYLCASSMDSSGNLNTGELFFGEGSRLTVL.

The chain couples TRBV2 to TRBJ2-7; 8 positions match TRBD1. The CDR3 has 13 amino acids. CDR1 and CDR2 (germline): SNHLY, FYNNEI. V was clipped by 4 bases and J by 7 bases; unmatched bases: 6. The CDR3 DNA follows: TGTGCCAGCAGTGGGCAGGGGGCGGGAGAGCAGTACTTC. Its protein is CASSGQGAGEQYF. Using reference TRBV2 and TRBJ2-7 for the parts outside the CDR3, the full variable domain is EPEVTQTPSHQVTQMGQEVILRCVPISNHLYFYWYRQILGQKVEFLVSFYNNEISEKSEIFDDQFSVERPDGSNFTLKIRSTKLEDSAMYFCASSGQGAGEQYFGPGTRLTVT.

This clone has only one observation. This chain uses TRBV27 with TRBJ2-5; the match to TRBD1 covers 9 bases. V shed 5 bases, J shed 4 bases, and the junction held 5 bases outside the gene matches. The CDR3 is made up of 14 amino acids. Germline CDR1 reads MNHEY; CDR2 reads SMNVEV (reference sequence). The CDR3: CASSPGTGLETQYF. Written as DNA, the CDR3 is TGTGCCAGCAGTCCCGGGACAGGGCTAGAGACCCAGTACTTC.

This sequence joins TRBV5-1 and TRBJ1-2; D not certain. The CDR3 extends over 14 amino acids. The V and J ends lost 0 bases and 4 bases respectively, with 10 bases between them. CDR1 is SGHRS and CDR2 is YFSETQ in the germline V gene. CDR3 sequence reads: CASSLAHRGYGYTF. The CDR3 DNA follows: TGCGCCAGCAGCTTGGCTCACCGGGGCTATGGCTACACCTTC. Filled out from reference TRBV5-1 and TRBJ1-2, the complete variable domain reads KAGVTQTPRYLIKTRGQQVTLSCSPISGHRSVSWYQQTPGQGLQFLFEYFSETQRNKGNFPGRFSGRQFSNSRSEMNVSTLELGDSALYLCASSLAHRGYGYTFGSGTRLTVV.

This chain connects TRBV11-2 to TRBJ1-3; TRBD1 matches at 7 bases. The CDR3 sequence is 17 residues long. Germline CDR1 SGHAT, CDR2 FQNNGV. Trimming took 4 bases from V and 0 from J; bases not matched to a gene: 9. CDR3: CASSSMRDSYSGNTIYF. The CDR3 DNA reads TGTGCCAGCAGCTCCATGAGGGACAGCTACTCTGGAAACACCATATATTTT.

The rearrangement joins TRBV18 to TRBJ2-4; 10 bases map to TRBD1. The J segment lost 6 bases and the V segment lost 4 bases, leaving 12 bases of the junction unmatched. The CDR3 runs to 17 residues. Germline values: CDR1 KGHSH, CDR2 LQKENI. The CDR3 DNA reads TGTGCCAGCTCACGAACCGGGACAGGGGTTCGAGGAAACATTCAGTACTTC. This encodes CASSRTGTGVRGNIQYF.

V usage is TRBV27 and J usage is TRBJ2-7; possibly TRBD2 for D (6 bases). CDR3 length equals 15 residues. V dropped 9 bases and J dropped 2 bases, with 20 bases sitting between them. Germline CDR1 MNHEY, CDR2 SMNVEV (reference sequence). CDR3 amino acids: CARGLSCLLPYEQYF. The CDR3 DNA sequence: TGTGCCAGGGGACTGTCGTGCCTTCTTCCCTACGAGCAGTACTTC.

The chain recombines TRBV7-9 with TRBJ2-7, with D possibly being TRBD1 (5 bases). The CDR3 has 14 residues. V was pared by 3 bases and J by 4 bases, with 13 bases between. The germline V gene encodes CDR1 SEHNR and CDR2 FQNEAQ (reference sequence). As DNA, the CDR3 is TGTGCCAGCAGCTTGGGGCAGGCGAGTTACGAGCAGTACTTC. It translates to CASSLGQASYEQYF.

The gene calls are TRBV25-1 and TRBJ1-4; tentatively, D is TRBD1 (5 bases). The CDR3 runs to 13 residues. Trimming shortened V by 3 bases and J by 7 bases, and 9 bases separated the two germline ends. Germline values: CDR1 MGHDK, CDR2 SYGVNS. CDR3: CASSEGGSEKLFF. The CDR3 DNA follows: TGTGCCAGCAGTGAGGGGGGTAGTGAAAAACTGTTTTTT.

The chain recombines TRBV4-2 with TRBJ2-2, with 10 nucleotides matching TRBD2. V lost 1 base to trimming and J lost 5 bases; unmatched junction nucleotides: 7. In germline, CDR1 is LGHNA, CDR2 YNFKEQ. CDR3 length: 17 residues. The CDR3 nucleotides read TGTGCCAGCAGCCAAGCCCGCCTAGCGGGAGAAACCGGGGAGCTGTTTTTT. This encodes CASSQARLAGETGELFF.

V gene TRBV19 combines with J gene TRBJ2-2; 10 positions match TRBD2. This CDR3 contains 16 residues. Germline loops: CDR1 LNHDA, CDR2 SQIVND (reference sequence). Trimming took 5 bases from V and 1 from J; bases not matched to a gene: 4. This CDR3 reads CASSSLAGENTGELFF. The CDR3 DNA sequence: TGTGCCAGTAGTTCCCTAGCGGGAGAGAACACCGGGGAGCTGTTTTTT.

V is TRBV27 and J is TRBJ1-1; 9 bases map to TRBD1. The CDR3 runs 14 residues. In germline, CDR1 is MNHEY, CDR2 SMNVEV (reference sequence). With V trimmed by 6 bases and J by 6 bases, 8 bases remained unmatched. The CDR3 region has the DNA TGTGCCAGCAGGGGGTGGACAGGGGAGTCTGAAGCTTTCTTT. Its translation: CASRGWTGESEAFF.

The gene calls are TRBV6-1 and TRBJ2-1; 9 bases line up with TRBD2. Trimming took 1 base from V and 3 from J; bases not matched to a gene: 4. Germline CDR1 is MNHNS and CDR2 is SASEGT. The CDR3 consists of 16 residues. The CDR3 region is CASSEVTSGFYNEQFF. In nucleotides, the CDR3 is TGTGCCAGCAGTGAAGTGACTAGCGGATTCTACAATGAGCAGTTCTTC.

The chain couples TRBV11-3 to TRBJ2-5; 9 nucleotides align to TRBD2. There are 13 residues in the CDR3. CDR1 and CDR2 from the germline V gene are SGHNT and YENEEA. With V trimmed by 5 bases and J by 5 bases, 3 bases remained unmatched. CDR3 coding DNA: TGTGCCAGCAGCCAAGGACTAGCGGAGACCCAGTACTTC. Residues: CASSQGLAETQYF.

This chain links TRBV3-1 (or the pseudogene TRBV3-2) with TRBJ2-5, with 9 bases that match TRBD1. Germline values: CDR1 LGHDT, CDR2 YNNKEL (reference sequence). The CDR3 covers 16 residues. The ends lost 4 bases at V and 7 bases at J; junction bases unmatched: 13. The CDR3: CASSPMTGGNGGTQYF. In nucleotides, the CDR3 is TGTGCCAGCAGCCCCATGACAGGGGGAAACGGTGGGACCCAGTACTTC.

V gene TRBV5-4 combines with J gene TRBJ2-3, with TRBD2 as a possible D gene (7 bases). CDR1 is SGHNT, CDR2 YYREEE, per germline (reference sequence). V lost 5 bases and J 4 bases, leaving 14 bases between the germline ends. The CDR3 runs to 14 residues. The CDR3 sequence is CASRTAGASDTQYF. The CDR3 DNA sequence: TGTGCCAGCAGAACGGCGGGGGCGTCAGATACGCAGTATTTT.

The chain links TRBV3-1 (or the pseudogene TRBV3-2) to TRBJ1-6; D is unresolved. V was pared by 4 bases and J by 4 bases, with 5 bases between. CDR1 is LGHDT, CDR2 YNNKEL, per germline (reference sequence). The CDR3 contains 13 residues. In DNA, the CDR3 is TGTGCCAGCAGCCGCACTTATAATTCACCCCTCCACTTT. Encoded protein: CASSRTYNSPLHF.

This chain connects TRBV9 to TRBJ2-7; weak D call: TRBD1 (5 bases). Germline V gives CDR1 SGDLS, CDR2 YYNGEE. This CDR3 spans 16 amino acids. V was cut by 0 bases and J by 4 bases, with 17 bases left in between. CDR3: CASSVGVGLQTYEQYF. The CDR3 DNA is TGTGCCAGCAGCGTAGGGGTGGGGCTTCAAACTTACGAGCAGTACTTC.

The chain employs TRBV19 and TRBJ2-2; 8 nucleotides line up with TRBD1. Germline CDR1 LNHDA, CDR2 SQIVND (reference sequence). Losses at the gene ends were 3 bases for V and 5 bases for J; bases not matched to a gene: 5. This CDR3 has 15 amino acids. CDR3 region: CASSIETGVTGELFF. CDR3 nucleotide sequence: TGTGCCAGTAGTATTGAGACAGGGGTAACCGGGGAGCTGTTTTTT. Complete variable domain (other parts from reference TRBV19 and TRBJ2-2): DGGITQSPKYLFRKEGQNVTLSCEQNLNHDAMYWYRQDPGQGLRLIYYSQIVNDFQKGDIAEGYSVSREKKESFPLTVTSAQKNPTAFYLCASSIETGVTGELFFGEGSRLTVL.

The chain recombines TRBV5-1 with TRBJ1-5, with TRBD1 as a possible D gene (6 bases). In germline, CDR1 is SGHRS, CDR2 YFSETQ. There are 16 residues in the CDR3. The V end was cut by 0 bases, the J end by 3 bases, with 13 bases between. The CDR3: CASSLARRGPNQPQHF. CDR3 DNA: TGCGCCAGCAGCTTGGCCCGGCGGGGGCCCAATCAGCCCCAGCATTTT.